A single sample gave rise to the 28 T cell receptor beta chains below, sequenced in a study of control samples from healthy donors and cancer patients. Sequencing was performed with immunoSEQ multiplex PCR; in TCRdb, only in-frame clones are kept and a portion is missing. The sample lists some 71,000 clones; around 87% were seen once. Sequencing used PBMCs. These receptors were collected from a woman between 50 and 59 years old with head and neck cancer.

The V call is TRBV7-8, the J call TRBJ1-2, with D possibly matching TRBD1 (5 bases). The germline V gene has CDR1 SGHVS and CDR2 FQNEAQ. V lost 0 bases, J lost 7 bases, and 12 bases lay in between. This CDR3 has 14 residues. The CDR3 DNA reads TGTGCCAGCAGCTTAGCGCTGGGGGATCGTGGCTACACCTTC. Residues: CASSLALGDRGYTF.

V gene TRBV11-2 combines with J gene TRBJ2-3, with D perhaps matching TRBD1 (6 bases). V dropped 4 bases and J dropped 6 bases, with 11 bases sitting between them. This CDR3 region has 13 residues. Germline V gives CDR1 SGHAT, CDR2 FQNNGV. CDR3 amino acids: CASSSTGSDTQYF. For the CDR3, the DNA is TGTGCCAGCAGCTCGACAGGATCGGATACGCAGTATTTT.

V and J are TRBV7-2 and TRBJ1-6; no clear D gene. CDR1 is SGHTA and CDR2 is FQGNSA in the germline V gene. The germline V and J ends were trimmed by 5 bases and 7 bases, with 9 bases remaining between them. The CDR3 has 13 residues. CDR3 in amino acids: CASSPRMNSPLHF. CDR3 in DNA: TGTGCCAGCAGCCCGCGTATGAATTCACCCCTCCACTTT.

This chain links TRBV10-1 with TRBJ1-1; D is uncertain. Between the trimmed V and J ends, which lost 2 bases and 4 bases, there was a span of 8 bases. The CDR3 loop spans 13 amino acids. The V gene's germline CDR1 is WNHNN and CDR2 SYGVQD (reference sequence). CDR3 coding DNA: TGCGCCAGCAGTGAGGTGCGTGGCACTGAAGCTTTCTTT. It encodes CASSEVRGTEAFF.

In its sample, this clone was seen once. The genes are TRBV4-2 and TRBJ2-7; D possibly corresponds to TRBD2 (7 bases). This CDR3 contains 16 residues. Per the germline V gene, CDR1 is LGHNA and CDR2 is YNFKEQ. Trimming shortened V by 1 base and J by 2 bases, and 15 bases separated the two germline ends. This CDR3 is CASSQGWEGGAYEQYF. In DNA form, the CDR3 reads TGTGCCAGCAGCCAAGGATGGGAGGGGGGGGCCTACGAGCAGTACTTC.

The rearrangement links TRBV29-1 to TRBJ1-4; a weak D match, TRBD1 (5 bases). This CDR3 comprises 13 residues. V shed 6 bases and J shed 4 bases, with 12 bases lying between them. Germline V lookup: CDR1 SQVTM, CDR2 ANQGSEA. CDR3: CSVGTDLNEKLFF. Here the CDR3 DNA reads TGCAGCGTGGGGACCGACCTTAATGAAAAACTGTTTTTT.

The V call is TRBV5-4, the J call TRBJ2-5; 7 bases agree with TRBD2. There are 15 residues in the CDR3. Trimming cost V 3 bases and J 5 bases; bases outside gene matches: 10. CDR1 is SGHNT and CDR2 is YYREEE in the germline V gene (reference sequence). The CDR3 bases are TGTGCCAGCAGCTCCCCAGCGGGGTCGAGGGAGACCCAGTACTTC. It translates to CASSSPAGSRETQYF.

The rearrangement links TRBV15 to TRBJ2-1; 11 nucleotides align to TRBD1. With 3 bases clipped from V and 8 bases from J, the junction kept 12 bases outside the gene matches. The CDR3 spans 17 residues. Germline lookup yields CDR1 LNHNV and CDR2 YYDKDF (reference sequence). The CDR3 region is CATSSPWGTGGLDEQFF. The CDR3 region has the DNA TGTGCCACCAGCAGCCCCTGGGGGACAGGGGGTTTAGATGAGCAGTTCTTC.

V usage is TRBV2 and J usage is TRBJ1-1, with D tentatively TRBD1 (5 bases). With 10 bases removed from V and 4 bases from J, the gap between germline ends came to 16 bases. CDR3 length: 13 amino acids. Looked up from germline, CDR1 is SNHLY and CDR2 is FYNNEI. The CDR3 sequence: CATSGERATEAFF. As DNA, the CDR3 is TGTGCCACCTCGGGGGAGAGGGCCACTGAAGCTTTCTTT.

This clone has just one count. The rearrangement links TRBV10-3 to TRBJ2-5; D is unclear. The CDR3 consists of 13 residues. Trimming pared 0 bases from V and 4 bases from J, leaving 6 bases between. The germline CDR1 and CDR2 sequences are ENHRY and SYGVKD. In DNA, the CDR3 is TGTGCCATCAGTGAGTCCCCGCCAGAGACCCAGTACTTC. Amino acid sequence: CAISESPPETQYF.

The V and J genes are TRBV30 and TRBJ1-6; the D gene is possibly TRBD1 (6 bases). Deletions cut 4 bases from V and 8 bases from J, with 24 bases between. Germline V CDR1 and CDR2: GTSNPN, SVGIG (reference sequence). There are 17 residues in the CDR3. The CDR3, as DNA: TGTGCCTGGACCCGGGACACCACCCCGGCGATATATTCACCCCTCCACTTT. Translated, it gives CAWTRDTTPAIYSPLHF.

The J gene is TRBJ2-7, the V gene TRBV12-3 or TRBV12-4; D remains ambiguous. There are 13 residues in the CDR3. V lost 0 bases, J lost 2 bases, and 5 bases lay in between. CDR3 in amino acids: CASSLAVAYEQYF. DNA of the CDR3: TGTGCCAGCAGTTTAGCAGTTGCCTACGAGCAGTACTTC.

The V and J genes are TRBV19 and TRBJ2-3, with no clear D. Germline V lookup: CDR1 LNHDA, CDR2 SQIVND (reference sequence). The CDR3 length is 14 residues. V dropped 5 bases and J dropped 0 bases, with 9 bases sitting between them. The CDR3 spells CASSARLSTDTQYF. As DNA, the CDR3 is TGTGCCAGTAGTGCCCGACTGAGCACAGATACGCAGTATTTT. The full variable domain, in which reference TRBV19 and TRBJ2-3 provide the parts outside the CDR3, is DGGITQSPKYLFRKEGQNVTLSCEQNLNHDAMYWYRQDPGQGLRLIYYSQIVNDFQKGDIAEGYSVSREKKESFPLTVTSAQKNPTAFYLCASSARLSTDTQYFGPGTRLTVL.

On this clone: Other DNA sequences of this sample code for an identical CDR3. The chain uses TRBV7-2 and TRBJ1-2, with 7 bases fitting TRBD1. V was pared by 5 bases and J by 7 bases, with 4 bases of the junction left unmatched. The CDR3 contains 12 residues. Germline CDR1 reads SGHTA; CDR2 reads FQGNSA. DNA for the CDR3: TGTGCCAGCAGCCTTAGGGGGCTTGGCTACACCTTC. The encoded protein is CASSLRGLGYTF.

The chain has TRBV5-6 and TRBJ2-1; D is uncertain. Germline loops: CDR1 SGHDT, CDR2 YYEEEE. V gave up 4 bases and J gave up 4 bases, with 12 bases separating them. CDR3 length: 14 amino acids. The CDR3 sequence: CASSTLSSYNEQFF. The DNA for the CDR3 is TGTGCCAGCAGCACGCTCTCAAGTTACAATGAGCAGTTCTTC.

This clone has only a few counts. This chain links TRBV5-1 with TRBJ1-2; tentative D call: TRBD1 (6 bases). V was pared by 2 bases and J by 3 bases, with 8 bases between. CDR3 length equals 13 residues. The germline V gene encodes CDR1 SGHRS and CDR2 YFSETQ. As DNA, the CDR3 is TGCGCCAGCAGCTTTTCAGGGGACTATGGCTACACCTTC. It encodes CASSFSGDYGYTF.

The J gene is TRBJ1-4, the V gene TRBV28; 11 positions match TRBD1. V was clipped by 5 bases and J by 8 bases; unmatched bases: 7. The CDR3 runs to 15 residues. Per the germline V gene, CDR1 is MDHEN and CDR2 is SYDVKM. CDR3 residues: CASSRSGTGGEKLFF. The CDR3 DNA follows: TGTGCCAGCAGTCGGTCCGGGACAGGGGGGGAAAAACTGTTTTTT.

V usage is TRBV7-8 and J usage is TRBJ1-6; a possible D gene is TRBD1 (5 bases). V lost 0 bases and J lost 9, with 12 bases in between. CDR3 length: 15 amino acids. CDR1 is SGHVS and CDR2 is FQNEAQ in the germline V gene. CDR3 protein: CASSLAMGEGSPLHF. CDR3 sequence (DNA): TGTGCCAGCAGCTTAGCGATGGGGGAGGGTTCACCCCTCCACTTT.

The chain is built from TRBV20-1 and TRBJ2-7; the match to TRBD1 covers 7 bases. The germline V gene has CDR1 DFQATT and CDR2 SNEGSKA (reference sequence). The CDR3 covers 11 residues. With V trimmed by 6 bases and J by 6 bases, 5 bases remained unmatched. In nucleotides, the CDR3 is TGCAGTGCCCAGACAGGGTTCGAGCAGTACTTC. Translated: CSAQTGFEQYF.

The V and J genes are TRBV11-2 and TRBJ2-1; 7 bases fit TRBD2. CDR1 is SGHAT, CDR2 FQNNGV, per germline. The V and J ends lost 5 bases and 5 bases, in that order; junction bases with no gene match: 6. The CDR3 loop spans 14 amino acids. CDR3 in amino acids: CASSQSGVNNEQFF. Written as DNA, the CDR3 is TGTGCCAGCAGCCAAAGCGGGGTCAACAATGAGCAGTTCTTC. The full variable domain, its missing parts supplied by reference TRBV11-2 and TRBJ2-1, is EAGVAQSPRYKIIEKRQSVAFWCNPISGHATLYWYQQILGQGPKLLIQFQNNGVVDDSQLPKDRFSAERLKGVDSTLKIQPAKLEDSAVYLCASSQSGVNNEQFFGPGTRLTVL.

The chain combines TRBV29-1 with TRBJ1-1; 10 bases are shared with TRBD1. The CDR3 is 15 residues long. The germline V gene has CDR1 SQVTM and CDR2 ANQGSEA. V was clipped by 7 bases and J by 4 bases; unmatched bases: 12. CDR3 coding DNA: TGCAGCGCCCAACAAGACAGGGGGCGAAGCACTGAAGCTTTCTTT. Encoded protein: CSAQQDRGRSTEAFF.

The V gene is TRBV27, the J gene TRBJ2-2; a possible D gene is TRBD1 (6 bases). The CDR3 sequence is 12 residues long. CDR1 and CDR2 (germline): MNHEY, SMNVEV (reference sequence). Trimming took 8 bases from V and 7 from J, leaving 11 bases between them. The CDR3 nucleotides read TGTGCCAGCGGTAGGGGGAACGGGGAGCTGTTTTTT. Protein product: CASGRGNGELFF.

The chain combines TRBV28 with TRBJ1-6; D ambiguous. The CDR3 totals 16 residues. Germline assignment: CDR1 MDHEN and CDR2 SYDVKM. The germline V and J ends were trimmed by 7 bases and 4 bases, with 17 bases remaining between them. The CDR3 is CASTPFQDGYNSPLHF. CDR3 coding DNA: TGTGCCAGCACCCCTTTCCAGGACGGTTATAATTCACCCCTCCACTTT.

This chain links TRBV14 with TRBJ2-3, with D perhaps matching TRBD1 (6 bases). CDR1 is SGHDN and CDR2 is FVKESK in the germline V gene. The CDR3 contains 16 residues. Trimming stripped 5 bases from V and 1 base from J, with 16 bases between. CDR3 in DNA: TGTGCCAGCAGCTCAAGGTGGGGGCCCGGCACAGATACGCAGTATTTT. It is translated as CASSSRWGPGTDTQYF.

This clone appeared a few times. V and J are TRBV4-2 and TRBJ1-5; TRBD1 is a possible D gene (5 bases). The CDR3 spans 15 residues. V was trimmed by 0 bases and J by 5 bases, leaving 11 bases between them. Germline CDR1 reads LGHNA; CDR2 reads YNFKEQ. The CDR3 loop reads CASSQDRVGYQPQHF. Written as DNA, the CDR3 is TGTGCCAGCAGCCAAGACAGGGTCGGGTATCAGCCCCAGCATTTT.

The chain has TRBV28 and TRBJ2-3; the match to TRBD2 covers 8 bases. The CDR3 runs to 14 residues. Unmatched junction bases numbered 3, after V lost 2 bases and J lost 5 bases. Germline CDR1 reads MDHEN; CDR2 reads SYDVKM. This CDR3 reads CASSLRAGGDTQYF. The CDR3 DNA sequence: TGTGCCAGCAGTTTAAGGGCGGGGGGAGATACGCAGTATTTT.

V usage is TRBV7-9 and J usage is TRBJ2-3; a weak D match, TRBD2 (6 bases). The germline V gene encodes CDR1 SEHNR and CDR2 FQNEAQ (reference sequence). The CDR3 is made up of 17 amino acids. The germline V and J ends were trimmed by 2 bases and 1 base, with 16 bases remaining between them. The CDR3 DNA reads as TGTGCCAGCAGCTTAAAGGGGCTAGCGAGGGGCACAGATACGCAGTATTTT. It yields the protein CASSLKGLARGTDTQYF.

J is TRBJ2-7 and V is TRBV7-2, with 8 positions matching TRBD1. CDR1 is SGHTA, CDR2 FQGNSA, per germline. There are 14 residues in the CDR3. Trimming removed 1 base from V and 5 bases from J; junction bases left unmatched: 4. CDR3 sequence (DNA): TGTGCCAGCAGCTTAGGGGGACAGGCCCACGAGCAGTACTTC. Its translation: CASSLGGQAHEQYF. Looking up the rest from reference TRBV7-2 and TRBJ2-7 gives the full variable domain: GAGVSQSPSNKVTEKGKDVELRCDPISGHTALYWYRQSLGQGLEFLIYFQGNSAPDKSGLPSDRFSAERTGGSVSTLTIQRTQQEDSAVYLCASSLGGQAHEQYFGPGTRLTVT.